Sequencing of this T cell receptor beta chain was carried out in a study of OX40 agonist ivuxolimab in advanced cancers. The overall study: Six ivuxolimab dose levels, 0.01 to 10 mg/kg, were given intravenously every 2 weeks. Hepatocellular carcinoma, melanoma, renal cell or head and neck cancer was diagnosed in the dose-escalation patients.

Here immunoSEQ multiplex PCR was the method, and the copy in TCRdb shows in-frame clones only, minus some. The sample includes 84,000 or so clones, 88% of them seen just once. Overall study findings and caveats: CD4+ and CD8+ T cells in blood underwent clonal expansion by week 6 at 0.1 to 3.0 mg/kg.

The CDR3 runs to 15 residues. The J segment lost 2 bases and the V segment lost 6 bases, leaving 9 bases of the junction unmatched. Germline V lookup: CDR1 SQVTM, CDR2 ANQGSEA. A note on this clone: Its antigen is not known.

The rearrangement uses TRBV29-1 and TRBJ2-3; 9 bases are shared with TRBD2. The sequence was obtained from an adult with an advanced solid tumor such as melanoma, head and neck, liver or kidney cancer. The sample here was CD4+ or CD8+ T cells sorted from blood, taken in a trial of the OX40 agonist ivuxolimab. The CDR3 loop reads CSVTTSGAYTDTQYF. Here the CDR3 DNA reads TGCAGCGTAACGACTAGCGGAGCCTACACAGATACGCAGTATTTT.